This is a list of T cell receptor beta chains from one sample in a study of T cell changes during pregnancy in multiple sclerosis. TCRdb's table, derived via immunoSEQ multiplex PCR, lists solely in-frame clones and lacks some. Seen here are 69,000 or so clones, 85% to 95% observed once, and the top ten hold roughly 2%. This material consisted of peripheral blood, taken in the third trimester of pregnancy. All receptors come from a female donor in good health, enrolled as a control in a pregnancy study. CDR3s include the opening cysteine and the closing phenylalanine or tryptophan. Fields, in order: clone size, J gene, D gene, V gene, CDR3 DNA, CDR3 protein. A D gene is named only where the DNA matches it firmly. Clone size is stated in some rows and not others, as once, few, many or a class when expanded.

clone size: NA; J gene: TRBJ2-1; D gene: NA; V gene: TRBV27; CDR3 DNA: TGTGCCAGCAGTGGGCGGACTGGGTACAATGAGCAGTTCTTC; CDR3 protein: CASSGRTGYNEQFF
clone size: NA; J gene: TRBJ1-6; D gene: TRBD1; V gene: TRBV7-9; CDR3 DNA: TGTGCCAGCAGCTCCCCAAGCCGGACAGGGCTTGATTCACCCCTCCACTTT; CDR3 protein: CASSSPSRTGLDSPLHF
clone size: NA; J gene: TRBJ2-5; D gene: TRBD1; V gene: TRBV5-1; CDR3 DNA: TGCGCCAGCAGCATGGACAGGGCAGAGACCCAGTACTTC; CDR3 protein: CASSMDRAETQYF
clone size: NA; J gene: TRBJ2-5; D gene: TRBD2; V gene: TRBV27; CDR3 DNA: TGTGCCAGCAGTTCACGGACTAGCAGAGAGACCCAGTACTTC; CDR3 protein: CASSSRTSRETQYF
clone size: NA; J gene: TRBJ1-1; D gene: NA; V gene: TRBV10-3; CDR3 DNA: TGTGCCATCAGTGAGTCGTGGGACTCGCCGAACACTGAAGCTTTCTTT; CDR3 protein: CAISESWDSPNTEAFF
clone size: NA; J gene: TRBJ2-7; D gene: TRBD2; V gene: TRBV11-2; CDR3 DNA: TGTGCCAGCAGAACACTAGCGGGGGGGACATCCTACGAGCAGTACTTC; CDR3 protein: CASRTLAGGTSYEQYF
clone size: NA; J gene: TRBJ2-2; D gene: NA; V gene: TRBV10-3; CDR3 DNA: TGTGCCATCAGTGAGTCTCTAGGCACCGGGGAGCTGTTTTTT; CDR3 protein: CAISESLGTGELFF
clone size: NA; J gene: TRBJ1-1; D gene: NA; V gene: TRBV29-1; CDR3 DNA: TGCAGCGTTGCCAGGGTTGGGACTGAAGCTTTCTTT; CDR3 protein: CSVARVGTEAFF
clone size: NA; J gene: TRBJ2-7; D gene: TRBD2; V gene: TRBV6-5; CDR3 DNA: TGTGCCAGCAGTTACGATCGCGGGAGCTTGTACGAGCAGTACTTC; CDR3 protein: CASSYDRGSLYEQYF
clone size: once; J gene: TRBJ2-1; D gene: TRBD2; V gene: TRBV5-1; CDR3 DNA: TGCGCCAGCAGGCTAGCGGGGGACTTCTACAATGAGCAGTTCTTC; CDR3 protein: CASRLAGDFYNEQFF
clone size: NA; J gene: TRBJ1-1; D gene: NA; V gene: TRBV11-2; CDR3 DNA: TGTGCCAGCAGCCCAGGGGAAGCGAACACTGAAGCTTTCTTT; CDR3 protein: CASSPGEANTEAFF
clone size: NA; J gene: TRBJ2-7; D gene: NA; V gene: TRBV5-1; CDR3 DNA: TGCGCCAGCAGCTTGGGACTAGTCTACGAGCAGTACTTC; CDR3 protein: CASSLGLVYEQYF
clone size: NA; J gene: TRBJ2-7; D gene: NA; V gene: TRBV6-1; CDR3 DNA: TGTGCCAGCAGTCCAAGGACAACCTCCTACGAGCAGTACTTC; CDR3 protein: CASSPRTTSYEQYF
clone size: NA; J gene: TRBJ2-2; D gene: TRBD1; V gene: TRBV19; CDR3 DNA: TGTGCCGGAAAGGGACAGGGCACCGGGGAGCTGTTTTTT; CDR3 protein: CAGKGQGTGELFF
clone size: once; J gene: TRBJ1-2; D gene: TRBD1; V gene: TRBV2; CDR3 DNA: TGTGCCAGCAGTGAAGCGATGACAGGGAAGGGCTACACCTTC; CDR3 protein: CASSEAMTGKGYTF
clone size: NA; J gene: TRBJ1-2; D gene: TRBD1; V gene: TRBV25-1; CDR3 DNA: TGTGCCAGCAAAGGGGGCGAAGCGAGAGGCTACACCTTC; CDR3 protein: CASKGGEARGYTF
clone size: NA; J gene: TRBJ1-2; D gene: TRBD1; V gene: TRBV18; CDR3 DNA: TGTGCCAGCTCACCCGAGACAGGGCCCTATGGCTACACCTTC; CDR3 protein: CASSPETGPYGYTF
clone size: NA; J gene: TRBJ2-7; D gene: NA; V gene: TRBV6-5; CDR3 DNA: TGTGCCAGCACCCCCCCTGGGAGTTCGTCCTACGAGCAGTACTTC; CDR3 protein: CASTPPGSSSYEQYF
clone size: NA; J gene: TRBJ2-7; D gene: TRBD1; V gene: TRBV27; CDR3 DNA: TGTGCCAGCCGGACAGGGAATGGCGAGCAGTACTTC; CDR3 protein: CASRTGNGEQYF
clone size: NA; J gene: TRBJ2-7; D gene: NA; V gene: TRBV6-1; CDR3 DNA: TGTGCCAGCAGTGGGGGACACTACGAGCAGTACTTC; CDR3 protein: CASSGGHYEQYF
clone size: NA; J gene: TRBJ2-2; D gene: TRBD2; V gene: TRBV18; CDR3 DNA: TGTGCCAGCTCTCGTCTAGCGGGGGCTACAAACACCGGGGAGCTGTTTTTT; CDR3 protein: CASSRLAGATNTGELFF
clone size: NA; J gene: TRBJ2-3; D gene: TRBD1; V gene: TRBV27; CDR3 DNA: TGTGCCTCGAAAAGGGGAACAGGGGCGACAGATACGCAGTATTTT; CDR3 protein: CASKRGTGATDTQYF
clone size: NA; J gene: TRBJ2-1; D gene: TRBD2; V gene: TRBV9; CDR3 DNA: TGTGCCAGCAGCCCGCGGGGGGGAAGGAGCTCCTACAATGAGCAGTTCTTC; CDR3 protein: CASSPRGGRSSYNEQFF
clone size: NA; J gene: TRBJ2-4; D gene: NA; V gene: TRBV4-1; CDR3 DNA: TGCGCCAGCAGCCGAGATTTGCGTTCGGTTCAGTACTTC; CDR3 protein: CASSRDLRSVQYF
clone size: NA; J gene: TRBJ2-7; D gene: TRBD1; V gene: TRBV5-6; CDR3 DNA: TGTGCCAGCAGCTCCAGGACAGGGGCCATCTACGAGCAGTACTTC; CDR3 protein: CASSSRTGAIYEQYF
clone size: NA; J gene: TRBJ1-1; D gene: TRBD1; V gene: TRBV5-6; CDR3 DNA: TGTGCCAGCAGCTTGGGGGACAGGGGGCGAGACACTGAAGCTTTCTTT; CDR3 protein: CASSLGDRGRDTEAFF
clone size: NA; J gene: TRBJ2-3; D gene: TRBD2; V gene: TRBV18; CDR3 DNA: TGTGCCAGCTCACCACCGGGAGGGGCTAGCACAGATACGCAGTATTTT; CDR3 protein: CASSPPGGASTDTQYF